The 11 T cell receptor beta chains reported below all come from one sample, sequenced in a study of T cell repertoires in cytomegalovirus infection. These receptors have no known antigen. TCRdb recomputed calls from the reads with MiXCR, one row per CDR3 protein. The sample lists approximately 220,000 distinct CDR3 sequences, about 38% occurring once. The material was CD8+ T cells from cultured PBMCs, obtained from culture after CMV antigen stimulation. The receptors derive from a human donor in good health (CMV status not recorded). Some clones in this sample may be carry-over from other donors' samples.

This clonotype was recorded a few times. The V gene is TRBV7-2, the J gene TRBJ2-7; D gene ambiguous. V lost 0 bases to trimming and J lost 1 base, with 10 bases between them. This CDR3 is 15 amino acids long. CDR1 is SGHTA and CDR2 is FQGNSA in the germline V gene. CDR3 bases: TGTGCCAGCAGCTTAGCGGTCTCCGGATCCTACGAGCAGTACTTC. It translates to CASSLAVSGSYEQYF.

The chain joins TRBV7-9 to TRBJ2-5; 9 nucleotides match TRBD2. Looked up from germline, CDR1 is SEHNR and CDR2 is FQNEAQ (reference sequence). This CDR3 comprises 16 residues. With V trimmed by 0 bases and J by 4 bases, 6 bases remained unmatched. CDR3 region: CASSLAPGLASETQYF. The CDR3 nucleotides read TGTGCCAGCAGCTTAGCGCCGGGACTAGCATCAGAGACCCAGTACTTC.

The rearrangement joins TRBV7-9 to TRBJ2-6; D call uncertain. From germline, CDR1 is SEHNR and CDR2 FQNEAQ (reference sequence). With 0 bases removed from V and 0 bases from J, the gap between germline ends came to 6 bases. The CDR3 runs to 16 residues. This chain's CDR3 is CASSLAVVSGANVLTF. The CDR3 coding sequence is TGTGCCAGCAGCTTAGCGGTAGTCTCTGGGGCCAACGTCCTGACTTTC.

The chain recombines TRBV7-8 with TRBJ1-2; a weak D match, TRBD1 (6 bases). Germline lookup yields CDR1 SGHVS and CDR2 FQNEAQ. The CDR3 has 16 residues. V lost 1 base, J lost 7 bases, and 19 bases lay in between. The CDR3 nucleotides read TGTGCCAGCAGCTTAGAGGGGGGTGTCCCGATTTTTGGCTACACCTTC. This sequence encodes CASSLEGGVPIFGYTF.

This chain connects TRBV4-1 to TRBJ2-3; TRBD1 agrees at 11 bases. Germline values: CDR1 MGHRA, CDR2 YSYEKL. V gave up 0 bases and J gave up 5 bases; unmatched junction bases: 13. The CDR3 covers 19 residues. The CDR3 sequence is CASSQEGHGTGGPVDTQYF. CDR3 coding DNA: TGCGCCAGCAGCCAAGAGGGACACGGGACAGGGGGACCCGTAGATACGCAGTATTTT.

The gene calls are TRBV27 and TRBJ2-2; 11 bases agree with TRBD1. The CDR3 has 15 amino acids. V lost 6 bases to trimming and J lost 7 bases; unmatched junction nucleotides: 7. Germline V gives CDR1 MNHEY, CDR2 SMNVEV (reference sequence). The CDR3 DNA reads TGTGCCAGCAGCACCGGGACAGGGGGGTACGGGGAGCTGTTTTTT. It specifies CASSTGTGGYGELFF.

This clonotype occurred once. This chain joins TRBV28 and TRBJ1-1; no definite D call. Germline-derived CDR1 and CDR2 are MDHEN and SYDVKM. V gave up 6 bases and J gave up 0 bases, with 14 bases separating them. The CDR3 totals 15 residues. CDR3 coding DNA: TGTGCCAGCAGAACATGGACGGGCATGAACACTGAAGCTTTCTTT. Protein: CASRTWTGMNTEAFF.

This clonotype was recorded a few times. The junction departs from germline at one end; a sequencing error may be responsible. The CDR3 spells CACRGSEDTQYF. Here the CDR3 DNA reads TGTGCCTGCAGAGGGAGCGAAGATACGCAGTATTTT. The chain joins TRBV7-2 to TRBJ2-3, with a possible D match to TRBD2 (5 bases). CDR1 is SGHTA and CDR2 is FQGNSA in the germline V gene. There are 12 residues in the CDR3.

The chain employs TRBV7-9 and TRBJ1-1; no definite D call. CDR1 SEHNR and CDR2 FQNEAQ come from the germline V gene (reference sequence). There are 14 residues in the CDR3. Between the trimmed V and J ends, which lost 4 bases and 0 bases, there was a span of 9 bases. The CDR3 DNA follows: TGTGCCAGCAGCTATGGCTTTATGAACACTGAAGCTTTCTTT. It translates to CASSYGFMNTEAFF.

This clonotype was seen only a few times. The chain combines TRBV7-8 with TRBJ2-1, with 9 bases matching TRBD2. Germline V gene sequence: CDR1 SGHVS, CDR2 FQNEAQ. The V and J ends lost 5 bases and 4 bases, in that order; junction bases with no gene match: 6. The CDR3 is 15 residues long. The CDR3 DNA is TGTGCCAGCAGCCAACTAGCGGGCTCTTACAATGAGCAGTTCTTC. Residues: CASSQLAGSYNEQFF.

This sequence joins TRBV9 and TRBJ2-1; possibly TRBD2 for D (5 bases). The CDR3 has 13 residues. CDR1 and CDR2 (germline): SGDLS, YYNGEE. Trimming shortened V by 3 bases and J by 7 bases, and 11 bases separated the two germline ends. The CDR3 is CASSGTVGNEQFF. The CDR3 DNA follows: TGTGCCAGCAGCGGGACTGTGGGGAATGAGCAGTTCTTC.